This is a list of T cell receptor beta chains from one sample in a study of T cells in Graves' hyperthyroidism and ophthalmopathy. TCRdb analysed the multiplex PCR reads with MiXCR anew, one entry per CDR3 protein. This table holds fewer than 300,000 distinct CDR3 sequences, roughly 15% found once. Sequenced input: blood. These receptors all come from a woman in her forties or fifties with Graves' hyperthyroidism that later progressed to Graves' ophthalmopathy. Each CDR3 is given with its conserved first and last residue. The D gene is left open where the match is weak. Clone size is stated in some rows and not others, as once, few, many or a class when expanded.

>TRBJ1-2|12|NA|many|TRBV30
TGTGCCTCTCTCCAAGGGATGGATGGCTACACCTTC
CASLQGMDGYTF
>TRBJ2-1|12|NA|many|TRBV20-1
TGCAGTGCCCGAACTCCGTACAATGAGCAGTTCTTC
CSARTPYNEQFF
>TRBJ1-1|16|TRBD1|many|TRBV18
TGTGCCAGCTCACCACCTTCGGGACAGGGGTACACTGAAGCTTTCTTT
CASSPPSGQGYTEAFF
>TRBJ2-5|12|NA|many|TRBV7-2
TGTGCCAGCAGCCGACCCGGAGAGACCCAGTACTTC
CASSRPGETQYF
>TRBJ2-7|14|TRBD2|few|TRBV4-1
TGCGCCAGCAGCCCACGGACTAGCTGGAAGGAGCAGTACTTC
CASSPRTSWKEQYF
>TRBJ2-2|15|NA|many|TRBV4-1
TGCGCCAGCAGCCAATTCTCGGTGGTGACCGGGGAGCTGTTTTTT
CASSQFSVVTGELFF
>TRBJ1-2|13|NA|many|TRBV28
TGTGCCAGCAGTTTAGTACGGTCCTATGGCTACACCTTC
CASSLVRSYGYTF
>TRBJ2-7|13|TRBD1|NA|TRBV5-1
TGCGCCAGCAGACCCGGGACAGGGGCCGAGCAGTACTTC
CASRPGTGAEQYF
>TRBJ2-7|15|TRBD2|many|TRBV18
TGTGCCAGCTCACCGACTAGCGGGATCTACCACGAGCAGTACTTC
CASSPTSGIYHEQYF
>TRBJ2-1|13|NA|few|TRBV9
TGTGCCAGCAGCGTGGGGAACTACAATGAGCAGTTCTTC
CASSVGNYNEQFF
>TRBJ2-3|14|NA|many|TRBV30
TGTGCCTGGAGTGTAGAGGCCGGCCCAGATACGCAGTATTTT
CAWSVEAGPDTQYF
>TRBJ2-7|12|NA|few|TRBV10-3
TGTGCCATCATAACAATGACCTACGAGCAGTACTTC
CAIITMTYEQYF
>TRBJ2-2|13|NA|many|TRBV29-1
TGCAGCGTTGTTAGGACGAACACCGGGGAGCTGTTTTTT
CSVVRTNTGELFF
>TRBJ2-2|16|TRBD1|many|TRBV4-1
TGCGCCAGCAGCCCACCGGACAGGGGGTGGGCCGGGGAGCTGTTTTTT
CASSPPDRGWAGELFF
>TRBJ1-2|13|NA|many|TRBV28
TGTGCGATCGACAGTCCCCAAGGATATGGCTACACCTTC
CAIDSPQGYGYTF
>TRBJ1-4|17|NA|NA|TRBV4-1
TGCGCCAGCAGCCCACTAGAAGGTTCCAATACTAATGAAAAACTGTTTTTT
CASSPLEGSNTNEKLFF
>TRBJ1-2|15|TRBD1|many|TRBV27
TGTGCCAGCAGTTCCTCCGGACAGGGACGGGCTGGCTACACCTTC
CASSSSGQGRAGYTF
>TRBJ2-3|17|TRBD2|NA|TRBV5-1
TGCGCCAGCAGCAGAAGTCTAGCGGGAGGGAGCACAGATACGCAGTATTTT
CASSRSLAGGSTDTQYF
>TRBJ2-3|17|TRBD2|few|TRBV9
TGTGCCAGCAGCGTAGCCCCCGGACTAGCCCGCACAGATACGCAGTATTTT
CASSVAPGLARTDTQYF
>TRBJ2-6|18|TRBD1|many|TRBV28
TGTGCCAGCAGTCTAGGAGGACAGGGGGCCTCTGGGGCCAACGTCCTGACTTTC
CASSLGGQGASGANVLTF
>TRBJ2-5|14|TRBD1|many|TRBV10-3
TGTGCCATCAGTGAGTCACAGGGGAAAGAGACCCAGTACTTC
CAISESQGKETQYF
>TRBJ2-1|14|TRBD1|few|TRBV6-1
TGTGCCAGCTTTACAGGGGCCCCTCACAATGAGCAGTTCTTC
CASFTGAPHNEQFF
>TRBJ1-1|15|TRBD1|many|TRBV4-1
TGCGCCAGCAGCCAAGGACAGGGGGGAGGAACTGAAGCTTTCTTT
CASSQGQGGGTEAFF
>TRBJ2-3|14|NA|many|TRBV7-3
TGTGCCAGCAGCCCAGGGGCGGGAACCGATACGCAGTATTTT
CASSPGAGTDTQYF
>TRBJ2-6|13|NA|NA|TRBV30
TGTGCCTGGACAGGATCCGGGGCCAACGTCCTGACTTTC
CAWTGSGANVLTF
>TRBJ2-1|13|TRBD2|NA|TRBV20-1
TGCAGTGCTACAAGCGGGGGCTACAATGAGCAGTTCTTC
CSATSGGYNEQFF
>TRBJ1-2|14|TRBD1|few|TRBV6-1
TGTGCCAGCAGTTCCTGGGACAGAGTCTATGGCTACACCTTC
CASSSWDRVYGYTF
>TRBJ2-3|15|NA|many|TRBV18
TGTGCCAGCTCACTTGCGGGAATGGAAAAAGATACGCAGTATTTT
CASSLAGMEKDTQYF
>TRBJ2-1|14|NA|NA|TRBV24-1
TGTGCCACCAGTGAGTACGACGGTGGGGATGAGCAGTTCTTC
CATSEYDGGDEQFF
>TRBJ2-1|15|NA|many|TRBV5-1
TGCGCCAGCAGCCCTCTAGCTGGATCCTACAATGAGCAGTTCTTC
CASSPLAGSYNEQFF
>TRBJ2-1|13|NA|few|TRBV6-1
TGTGCCAGCAGTGACGTAGCTGGGGGCAGGCAGTTCTTC
CASSDVAGGRQFF
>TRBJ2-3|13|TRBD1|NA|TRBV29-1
TGCAGCGTTGGCACAGGGGCGCGTGGTACGCAGTATTTT
CSVGTGARGTQYF
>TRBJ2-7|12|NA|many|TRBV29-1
TGCAGCGTTTCACGGGACGCCTACGAGCAGTACTTC
CSVSRDAYEQYF
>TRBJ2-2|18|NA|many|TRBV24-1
TGTGCCACCAGTGGAAGCTCAGGTCAAGTATCGAACACCGGGGAGCTGTTTTTT
CATSGSSGQVSNTGELFF
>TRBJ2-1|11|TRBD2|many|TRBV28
TGTGCCAGCACTAGCGGCAATGAGCAGTTCTTC
CASTSGNEQFF
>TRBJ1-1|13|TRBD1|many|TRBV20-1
TGCAGTGCTAAAGGGACAGAGAACACTGAAGCTTTCTTT
CSAKGTENTEAFF
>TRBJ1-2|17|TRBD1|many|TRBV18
TGTGCCAGCTCACCACCACCCGGGAGACAGGGCGTCGACGGCTACACCTTC
CASSPPPGRQGVDGYTF
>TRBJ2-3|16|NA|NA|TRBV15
TGTGCCACCAGCAGAGTGGTCGGGGGCGAGGGAGATACGCAGTATTTT
CATSRVVGGEGDTQYF
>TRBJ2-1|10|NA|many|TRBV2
TGTGCCAGCATCTCCCTGGAGCAGTTCTTC
CASISLEQFF
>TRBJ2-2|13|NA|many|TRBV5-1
TGCGCCAGCCGAACCGAATACACCGGGGAGCTGTTTTTT
CASRTEYTGELFF
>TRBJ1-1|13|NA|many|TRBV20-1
TGCAGTGCTAGGAGCAGACCGAACACTGAAGCTTTCTTT
CSARSRPNTEAFF
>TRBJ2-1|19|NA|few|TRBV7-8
TGTGCCAGCAGCTTATGGTCCTCGGGCATCATCGTGGAGAACAATGAGCAGTTCTTC
CASSLWSSGIIVENNEQFF
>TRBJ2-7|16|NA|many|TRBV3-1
TGTGCCAGCAGCCAATTGGCCCAGGCATATATCCCCGAGCAGTACTTC
CASSQLAQAYIPEQYF
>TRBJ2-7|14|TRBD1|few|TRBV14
TGTGCCAGCAGCCAAGCGGGACAGGGGGACGAGCAGTACTTC
CASSQAGQGDEQYF
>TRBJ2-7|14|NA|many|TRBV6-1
TGTGCCAGCAGCCCTCCTGATGAGGCCTACGAGCAGTACTTC
CASSPPDEAYEQYF
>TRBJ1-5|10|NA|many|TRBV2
TGTGCCAGCGGGTTGGAGCCCCAGCATTTT
CASGLEPQHF
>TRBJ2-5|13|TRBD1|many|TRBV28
TGTGCCAGCAGTTGGACAGGGAAAGAGACCCAGTACTTC
CASSWTGKETQYF
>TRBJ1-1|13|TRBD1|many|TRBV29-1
TGCAGCGTGTGGGACAGTAAGAACACTGAAGCTTTCTTT
CSVWDSKNTEAFF
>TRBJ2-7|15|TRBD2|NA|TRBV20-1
TGCAGTGCTAGGCAGACTAGCGGGAGTGGCTACGAGCAGTACTTC
CSARQTSGSGYEQYF
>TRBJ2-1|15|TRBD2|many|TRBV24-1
TGTGCCACCAGTTTCTCTAGCGGGAGTAAGAATGAGCAGTTCTTC
CATSFSSGSKNEQFF
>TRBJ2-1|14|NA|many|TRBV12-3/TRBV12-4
TGTGCCAGCAACCAGGGGACCACAGGCAATGAGCAGTTCTTC
CASNQGTTGNEQFF
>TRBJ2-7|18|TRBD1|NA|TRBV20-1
TGCAGTGCTAGAGGGGCGGGAGGGACAGGGGGGGTAAGCTACGAGCAGTACTTC
CSARGAGGTGGVSYEQYF
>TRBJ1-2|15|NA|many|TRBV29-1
TGCAGCGTTGAAGATCCGCAGGGCGCTAACTATGGCTACACCTTC
CSVEDPQGANYGYTF